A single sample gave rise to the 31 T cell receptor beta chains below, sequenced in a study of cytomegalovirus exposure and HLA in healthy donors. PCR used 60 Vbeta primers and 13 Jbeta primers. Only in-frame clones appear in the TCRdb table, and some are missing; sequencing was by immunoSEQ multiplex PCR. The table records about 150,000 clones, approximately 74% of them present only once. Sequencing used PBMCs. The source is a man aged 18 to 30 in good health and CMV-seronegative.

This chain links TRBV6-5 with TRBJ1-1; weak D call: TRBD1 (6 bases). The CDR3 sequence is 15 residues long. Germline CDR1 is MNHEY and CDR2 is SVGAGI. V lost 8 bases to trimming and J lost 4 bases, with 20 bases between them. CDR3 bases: TGTGCCAGCCGATCGGGGACAACAAGGGGCACTGAAGCTTTCTTT. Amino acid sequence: CASRSGTTRGTEAFF.

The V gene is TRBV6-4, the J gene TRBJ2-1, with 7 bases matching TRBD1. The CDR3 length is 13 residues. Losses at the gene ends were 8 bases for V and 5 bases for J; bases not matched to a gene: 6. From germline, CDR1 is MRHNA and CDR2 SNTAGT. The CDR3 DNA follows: TGTGCCAGCGGCAGGGACAGAGACAATGAGCAGTTCTTC. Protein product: CASGRDRDNEQFF.

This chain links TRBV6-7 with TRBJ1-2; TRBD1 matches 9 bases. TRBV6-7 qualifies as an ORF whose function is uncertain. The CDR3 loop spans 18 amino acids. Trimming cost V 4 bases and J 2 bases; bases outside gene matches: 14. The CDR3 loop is CASSFSPPGQGENYGYTF. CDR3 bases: TGTGCCAGCAGTTTCTCACCCCCGGGACAGGGAGAAAACTATGGCTACACCTTC.

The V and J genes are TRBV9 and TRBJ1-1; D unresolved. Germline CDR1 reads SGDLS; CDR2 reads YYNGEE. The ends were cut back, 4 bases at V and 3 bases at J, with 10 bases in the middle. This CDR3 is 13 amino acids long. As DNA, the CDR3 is TGTGCCAGCAGCCCGCAGTCGTACACTGAAGCTTTCTTT. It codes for CASSPQSYTEAFF.

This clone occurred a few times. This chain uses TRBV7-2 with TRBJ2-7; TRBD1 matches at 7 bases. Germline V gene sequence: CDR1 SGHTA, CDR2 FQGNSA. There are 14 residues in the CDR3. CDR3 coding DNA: TGTGCCAGCAGCTTAGTCAGAATAGGGGGCCTCGGTGACGTC. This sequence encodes CASSLVRIGGLGDV.

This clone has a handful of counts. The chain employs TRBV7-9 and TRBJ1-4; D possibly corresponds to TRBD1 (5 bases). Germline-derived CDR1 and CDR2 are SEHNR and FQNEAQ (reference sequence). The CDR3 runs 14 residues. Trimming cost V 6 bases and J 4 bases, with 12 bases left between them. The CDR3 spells CASSPTGDNEKLFF. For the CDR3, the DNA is TGTGCCAGCAGTCCAACAGGAGATAATGAAAAACTGTTTTTT.

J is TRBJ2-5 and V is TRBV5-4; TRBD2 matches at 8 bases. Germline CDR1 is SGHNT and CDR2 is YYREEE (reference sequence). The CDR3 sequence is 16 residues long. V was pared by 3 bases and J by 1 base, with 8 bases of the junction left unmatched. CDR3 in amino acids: CASSSKGGGTQETQYF. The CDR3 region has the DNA TGTGCCAGCAGCTCCAAAGGCGGGGGGACCCAAGAGACCCAGTACTTC.

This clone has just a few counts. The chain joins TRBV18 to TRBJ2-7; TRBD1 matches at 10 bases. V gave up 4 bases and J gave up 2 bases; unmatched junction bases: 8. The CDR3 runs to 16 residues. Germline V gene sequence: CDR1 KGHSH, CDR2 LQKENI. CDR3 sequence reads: CASSRSGTGAPYEQYV. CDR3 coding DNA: TGTGCCAGCTCACGATCCGGGACAGGGGCGCCCTACGAGCAGTACGTC.

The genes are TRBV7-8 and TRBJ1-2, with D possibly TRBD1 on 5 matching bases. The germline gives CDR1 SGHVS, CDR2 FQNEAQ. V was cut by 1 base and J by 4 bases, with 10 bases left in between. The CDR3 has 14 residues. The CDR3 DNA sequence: TGTGCCAGCAGCTTAGGGCTGGACATCTATGGCTACACCTTC. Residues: CASSLGLDIYGYTF. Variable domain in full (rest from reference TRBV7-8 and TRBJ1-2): GAGVSQSPRYKVAKRGQDVALRCDPISGHVSLFWYQQALGQGPEFLTYFQNEAQLDKSGLPSDRFFAERPEGSVSTLKIQRTQQEDSAVYLCASSLGLDIYGYTFGSGTRLTVV.

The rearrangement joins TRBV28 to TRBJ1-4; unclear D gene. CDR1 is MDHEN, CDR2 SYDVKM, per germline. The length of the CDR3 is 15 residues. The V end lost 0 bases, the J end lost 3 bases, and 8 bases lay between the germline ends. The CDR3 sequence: CASSLWEDSNEKLFF. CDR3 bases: TGTGCCAGCAGTTTATGGGAAGACTCTAATGAAAAACTGTTTTTT.

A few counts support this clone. The CDR3 nucleotides read TGTGCCAGCAGCCTCCGACTAGCGGGGCCAAACTACAATGAGCAGTTCTTC. Protein product: CASSLRLAGPNYNEQFF. This chain links TRBV9 with TRBJ2-1; TRBD2 aligns across 11 bases. CDR1 SGDLS and CDR2 YYNGEE come from the germline V gene. The CDR3 sequence is 17 residues long. V lost 4 bases and J lost 3; bases outside the gene matches: 9. Supplemented by reference TRBV9 and TRBJ2-1, the full variable domain reads DSGVTQTPKHLITATGQRVTLRCSPRSGDLSVYWYQQSLDQGLQFLIQYYNGEERAKGNILERFSAQQFPDLHSELNLSSLELGDSALYFCASSLRLAGPNYNEQFFGPGTRLTVL.

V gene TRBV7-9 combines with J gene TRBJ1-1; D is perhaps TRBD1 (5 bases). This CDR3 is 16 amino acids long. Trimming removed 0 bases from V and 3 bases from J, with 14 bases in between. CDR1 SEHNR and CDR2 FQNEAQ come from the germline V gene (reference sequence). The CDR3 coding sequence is TGTGCCAGCAGCTTAGCACAGGTTGAGGTCTACACTGAAGCTTTCTTT. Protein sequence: CASSLAQVEVYTEAFF.

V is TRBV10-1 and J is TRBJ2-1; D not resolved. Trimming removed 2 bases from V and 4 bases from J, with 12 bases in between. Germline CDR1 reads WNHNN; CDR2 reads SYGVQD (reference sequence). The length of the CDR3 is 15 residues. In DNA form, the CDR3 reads TGCGCCAGCAGTGAGCGAGCAGGAAGGTACAATGAGCAGTTCTTC. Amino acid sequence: CASSERAGRYNEQFF.

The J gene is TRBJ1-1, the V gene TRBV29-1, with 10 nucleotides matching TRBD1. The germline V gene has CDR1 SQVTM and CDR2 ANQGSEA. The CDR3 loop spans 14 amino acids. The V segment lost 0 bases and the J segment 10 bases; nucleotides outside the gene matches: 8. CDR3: CSVEDGRTGGVAFF. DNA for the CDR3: TGCAGCGTTGAAGATGGTAGGACAGGGGGTGTAGCTTTCTTT.

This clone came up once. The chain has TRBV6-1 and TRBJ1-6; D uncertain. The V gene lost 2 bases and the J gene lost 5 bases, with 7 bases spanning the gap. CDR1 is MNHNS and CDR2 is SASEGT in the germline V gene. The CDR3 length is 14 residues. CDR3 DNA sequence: TGTGCCAGCAGTGAATGGCATGATAATTCACCCCTCCACTTT. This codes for CASSEWHDNSPLHF.

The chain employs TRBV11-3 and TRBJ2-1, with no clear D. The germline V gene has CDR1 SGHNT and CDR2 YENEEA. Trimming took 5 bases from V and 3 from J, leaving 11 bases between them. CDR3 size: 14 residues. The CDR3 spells CASSPSTFYNEQFF. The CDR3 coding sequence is TGTGCCAGCAGCCCCTCGACTTTCTACAATGAGCAGTTCTTC. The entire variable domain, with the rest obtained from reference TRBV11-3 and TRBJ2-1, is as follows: EAGVVQSPRYKIIEKKQPVAFWCNPISGHNTLYWYLQNLGQGPELLIRYENEEAVDDSQLPKDRFSAERLKGVDSTLKIQPAELGDSAVYLCASSPSTFYNEQFFGPGTRLTVL.

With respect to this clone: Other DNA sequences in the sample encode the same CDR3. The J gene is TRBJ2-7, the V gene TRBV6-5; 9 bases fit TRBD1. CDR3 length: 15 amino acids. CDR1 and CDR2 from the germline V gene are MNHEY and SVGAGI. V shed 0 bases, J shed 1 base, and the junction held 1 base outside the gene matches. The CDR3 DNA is TGTGCCAGCAGTTACTCGGGACAGGGTTCCTACGAGCAGTACTTC. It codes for CASSYSGQGSYEQYF.

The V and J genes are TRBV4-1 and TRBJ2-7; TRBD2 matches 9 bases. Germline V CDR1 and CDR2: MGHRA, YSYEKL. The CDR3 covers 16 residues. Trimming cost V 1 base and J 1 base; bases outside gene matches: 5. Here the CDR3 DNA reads TGCGCCAGCAGCCAAGTGGCGGCGGGGGGGTCCTACGAGCAGTACTTC. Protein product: CASSQVAAGGSYEQYF.

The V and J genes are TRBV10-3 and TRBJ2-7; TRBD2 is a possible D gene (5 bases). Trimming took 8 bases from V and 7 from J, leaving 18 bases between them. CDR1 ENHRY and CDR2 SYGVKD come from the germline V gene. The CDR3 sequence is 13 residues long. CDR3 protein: CAIRPEVSGEQYV. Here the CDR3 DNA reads TGTGCCATCCGGCCGGAGGTTTCGGGGGAGCAGTACGTC.

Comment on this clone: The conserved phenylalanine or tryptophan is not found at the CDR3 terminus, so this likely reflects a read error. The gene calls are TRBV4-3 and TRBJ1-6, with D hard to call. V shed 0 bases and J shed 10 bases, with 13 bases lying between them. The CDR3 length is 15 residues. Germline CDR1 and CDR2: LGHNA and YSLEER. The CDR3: CASSQDTAGRSPLHL. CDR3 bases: TGCGCCAGCAGCCAAGATACGGCAGGCCGATCACCCCTCCACCTT.

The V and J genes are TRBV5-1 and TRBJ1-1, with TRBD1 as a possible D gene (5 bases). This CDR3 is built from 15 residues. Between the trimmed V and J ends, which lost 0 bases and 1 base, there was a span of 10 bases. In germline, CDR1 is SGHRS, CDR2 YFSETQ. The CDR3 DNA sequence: TGCGCCAGCAGCTTGGTGGGGGGGAGGAACACTGAAGCTTTCTTT. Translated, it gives CASSLVGGRNTEAFF.

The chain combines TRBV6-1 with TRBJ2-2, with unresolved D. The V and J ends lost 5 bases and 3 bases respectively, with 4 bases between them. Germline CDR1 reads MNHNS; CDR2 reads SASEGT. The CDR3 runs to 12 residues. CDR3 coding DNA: TGTGCCAGCAGTCTATACACCGGGGAGCTGTTTTTT. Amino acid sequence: CASSLYTGELFF.

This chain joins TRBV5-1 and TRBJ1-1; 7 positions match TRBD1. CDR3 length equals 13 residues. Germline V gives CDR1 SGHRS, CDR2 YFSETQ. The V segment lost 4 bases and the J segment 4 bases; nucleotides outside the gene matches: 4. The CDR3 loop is CASSPGTVTEAFF. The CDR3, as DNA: TGCGCCAGCAGCCCCGGGACAGTCACTGAAGCTTTCTTT.

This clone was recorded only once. The CDR3 nucleotides are TGTGCCAGCAGCTCGCCGGGACAGGGGAACACTGAAGCTTTCTTT. It encodes CASSSPGQGNTEAFF. This rearrangement joins TRBV13 to TRBJ1-1, with TRBD1 matching 9 bases. The CDR3 spans 15 residues. With V trimmed by 4 bases and J by 1 base, 4 bases remained unmatched. Per the germline V gene, CDR1 is PRHDT and CDR2 is FYEKMQ (reference sequence).

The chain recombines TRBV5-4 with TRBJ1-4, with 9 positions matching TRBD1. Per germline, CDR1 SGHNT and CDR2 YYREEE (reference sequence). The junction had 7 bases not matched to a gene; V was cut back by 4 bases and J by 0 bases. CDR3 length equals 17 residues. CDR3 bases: TGTGCCAGCAGCCAAACGGGACAGGGTGCAACTAATGAAAAACTGTTTTTT. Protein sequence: CASSQTGQGATNEKLFF.

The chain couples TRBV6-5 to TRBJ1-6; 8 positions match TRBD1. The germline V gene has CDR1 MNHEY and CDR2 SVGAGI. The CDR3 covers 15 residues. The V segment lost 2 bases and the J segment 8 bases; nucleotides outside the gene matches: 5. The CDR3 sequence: CASSYTTGEDSPLHF. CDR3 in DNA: TGTGCCAGCAGTTACACGACAGGGGAGGATTCACCCCTCCACTTT.

This chain's CDR3 is CAWTTGNTEAFF. The CDR3 DNA sequence: TGTGCCTGGACAACAGGGAACACTGAAGCTTTCTTT. The gene calls are TRBV30 and TRBJ1-1; D possibly corresponds to TRBD1 (5 bases). Trimming took off 4 bases at V and 1 base at J, with 7 bases between the two ends. From germline, CDR1 is GTSNPN and CDR2 SVGIG (reference sequence). The CDR3 runs 12 residues.

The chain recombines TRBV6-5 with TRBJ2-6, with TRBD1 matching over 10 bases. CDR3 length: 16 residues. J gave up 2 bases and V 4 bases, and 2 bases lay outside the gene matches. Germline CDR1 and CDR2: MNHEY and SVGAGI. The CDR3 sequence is CASSWTGGAGANVLTF. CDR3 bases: TGTGCCAGCAGTTGGACAGGGGGGGCTGGGGCCAACGTCCTGACTTTC.

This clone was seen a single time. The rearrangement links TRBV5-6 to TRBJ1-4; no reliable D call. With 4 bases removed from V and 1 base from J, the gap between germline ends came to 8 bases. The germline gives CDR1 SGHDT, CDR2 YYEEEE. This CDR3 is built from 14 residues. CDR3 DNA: TGTGCCAGCAGCCCACCGGTAACTAATGAAAAACTGTTTTTT. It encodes CASSPPVTNEKLFF. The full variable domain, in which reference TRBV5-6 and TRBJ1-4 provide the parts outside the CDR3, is DAGVTQSPTHLIKTRGQQVTLRCSPKSGHDTVSWYQQALGQGPQFIFQYYEEEERQRGNFPDRFSGHQFPNYSSELNVNALLLGDSALYLCASSPPVTNEKLFFGSGTQLSVL.

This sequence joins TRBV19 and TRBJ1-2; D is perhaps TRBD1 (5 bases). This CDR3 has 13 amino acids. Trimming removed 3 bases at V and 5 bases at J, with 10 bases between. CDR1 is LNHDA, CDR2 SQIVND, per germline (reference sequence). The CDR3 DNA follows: TGTGCCAGTAGTATGAAGGCAGGGTATGGCTACACCTTC. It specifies CASSMKAGYGYTF.

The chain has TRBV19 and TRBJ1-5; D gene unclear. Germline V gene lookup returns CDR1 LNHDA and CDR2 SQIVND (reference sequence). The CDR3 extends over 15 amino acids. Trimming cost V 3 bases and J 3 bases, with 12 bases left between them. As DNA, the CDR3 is TGTGCCAGTAGTATTAGCGACGGATTCAATCAGCCCCAGCATTTT. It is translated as CASSISDGFNQPQHF.